This is a list of T cell receptor beta chains from one sample in a study of somatic mutations in cytotoxic T cells in rheumatoid arthritis. Sequencing was performed with immunoSEQ multiplex PCR; in TCRdb, only in-frame clones are kept and a portion is missing. The sample lists about 11,000 clones; 70% to 85% were seen once. Sequenced: CD8+ T cells sorted from blood. These receptor sequences come from a woman aged 40 to 49 in good health. The CDR3 runs from the conserved cysteine through the conserved F or W. The D gene is left open where the match is weak.

d_gene: NA
v_gene: TRBV6-5
CDR3aa: CASSYGWDSGANVLTF

d_gene: NA
v_gene: TRBV7-9
CDR3aa: CASSPPGAGIYGYTF

d_gene: NA
v_gene: TRBV29-1
CDR3aa: CSVEGIQERPEAFF

d_gene: NA
v_gene: TRBV5-1
CDR3aa: CASSSTPLANYGYTF

d_gene: NA
v_gene: TRBV28
CDR3aa: CASSDTGNSNQPQHF

d_gene: NA
v_gene: TRBV7-6
CDR3aa: CASSARETTWSGELFF

d_gene: NA
v_gene: TRBV7-8
CDR3aa: CASSRGSSNQPQHF

d_gene: NA
v_gene: TRBV28
CDR3aa: CASSFDGGSMNTEAFF

d_gene: NA
v_gene: TRBV25-1
CDR3aa: CASSDIGSNYGYTF

d_gene: TRBD2
v_gene: TRBV9
CDR3aa: CASSSGTSVYEQYF

d_gene: TRBD1
v_gene: TRBV13
CDR3aa: CASSWTGQETQYF

d_gene: TRBD2
v_gene: TRBV11-2
CDR3aa: CASSLIHGRITYNEQFF

d_gene: TRBD1
v_gene: TRBV19
CDR3aa: CASAPGTDYEQYF

d_gene: NA
v_gene: TRBV9
CDR3aa: CASSVGGPSNNEQFF

d_gene: NA
v_gene: TRBV7-8
CDR3aa: CASSLKGETQYF

d_gene: TRBD1
v_gene: TRBV6-1
CDR3aa: CASSEGAGGGYYGYTF

d_gene: NA
v_gene: TRBV7-6
CDR3aa: CASSRSSATGELFF

d_gene: NA
v_gene: TRBV27
CDR3aa: CASSFGQYDEQFF

d_gene: TRBD1
v_gene: TRBV2
CDR3aa: CARQLQGAYGYTF

d_gene: NA
v_gene: TRBV6-5
CDR3aa: CASSWGGGTGELFF

d_gene: NA
v_gene: TRBV27
CDR3aa: CASSFSVYSNQPQHF

d_gene: NA
v_gene: TRBV7-9
CDR3aa: CASSPRAFDEQYF

d_gene: NA
v_gene: TRBV4-3
CDR3aa: CASSLTRQGLSNEQYF

d_gene: NA
v_gene: TRBV4-1
CDR3aa: CASSHYSGSLYNEQFF